The rows below give T cell receptor beta chains drawn from one sample of a study of T cells after yellow fever vaccination. TCRdb processed the 5' RACE reads anew with MiXCR; each CDR3 protein has one entry. The sample contains roughly 320,000 distinct CDR3 sequences, about 10% of which appear only once. Source: CD4+ T cells sorted from PBMCs, taken 45 days after the yellow fever booster vaccination. Source of these receptors: a man younger than 35 who received the YFV17D yellow fever vaccine. Both conserved end residues are part of each CDR3. A D gene is named only where the DNA matches it firmly. Only part of the rows carry a size: once, few, many, or a class if the clone is expanded.

abundance	j_gene	v_gene	d_gene	CDR3nt	CDR3aa
-	TRBJ1-5	TRBV18	TRBD1	TGTGCCAGCTCACCAGCAGGAACAGGGACAGAACAGCCCCAGCATTTT	CASSPAGTGTEQPQHF
few	TRBJ2-7	TRBV2	-	TGTGCCAGCAGCCCATCCCCTGGAGGGATCCACGAGCAGTACTTC	CASSPSPGGIHEQYF
few	TRBJ2-3	TRBV20-1	-	TGCAGTGCGGAGGCCCCCGGCGATACGCAGTATTTT	CSAEAPGDTQYF
-	TRBJ2-1	TRBV11-1	-	TGTGCCAGCAACCCAGACGGCCAGGGCTGGGACAATGAGCAGTTCTTC	CASNPDGQGWDNEQFF
few	TRBJ1-3	TRBV11-3	-	TGTGCCAGCAGCTTAGGGGACAACACCATATATTTT	CASSLGDNTIYF
few	TRBJ1-2	TRBV12-3/TRBV12-4	-	TGTGCCAGCAGTTTAATCAGCTATGGCTACACCTTC	CASSLISYGYTF
many	TRBJ2-5	TRBV5-1	TRBD1	TGCGCCAGCAGCTTGGCGGGACAGGGCGGAGAGACCCAGTACTTC	CASSLAGQGGETQYF
-	TRBJ2-1	TRBV15	TRBD2	TGTGCCACCAGCAGGGGAGCTAGCGGGGGTACGTCCTACAATGAGCAGTTCTTC	CATSRGASGGTSYNEQFF
many	TRBJ2-1	TRBV27	-	TGTGCCAGCAGTATCAGGATGAGCTCCTACAATGAGCAGTTCTTC	CASSIRMSSYNEQFF
many	TRBJ2-5	TRBV27	-	TGTGCCAGCAGTTTGATGTACCAAGAGACCCAGTACTTC	CASSLMYQETQYF
many	TRBJ2-2	TRBV4-3	-	TGCGCCAGCAGCCAGACCGTGGGACCCGTTGGAACCGGGGAGCTGTTTTTT	CASSQTVGPVGTGELFF
few	TRBJ2-7	TRBV5-1	TRBD1	TGCGCCAGCAGCTCGGGACAGCCTTACGAGCAGTACTTC	CASSSGQPYEQYF
few	TRBJ2-3	TRBV6-2/TRBV6-3	-	TGTGCCAGCAGTTACGAAAAAGGACGGGAGACCACAGATACGCAGTATTTT	CASSYEKGRETTDTQYF
-	TRBJ2-2	TRBV7-2	-	TGTGCCAGCAGTGTTTACGGAGGAAACACCGGGGAGCTGTTTTTT	CASSVYGGNTGELFF
-	TRBJ2-4	TRBV5-1	-	TGCGCCAGCAGCTTTTCCGAAGGAGGCATTCAGTACTTC	CASSFSEGGIQYF
-	TRBJ1-2	TRBV15	-	TGTGCCACCAGCAGAGATTCGGGGGGAGGAGGCTACACCTTC	CATSRDSGGGGYTF
few	TRBJ1-2	TRBV9	TRBD1	TGTGCCAGCAGCGTCGACCAGGACAGGGAAGGCTACACCTTC	CASSVDQDREGYTF
-	TRBJ2-7	TRBV7-9	-	TGTGCCAGCAGCTCCCGTGATCTCACGGTTTACGAGCAGTACTTC	CASSSRDLTVYEQYF
-	TRBJ1-2	TRBV5-1	-	TGCGCCAGCAGCTTGTCTTGGAGCCGGGACGGAGGCGATTATGGCTACACCTTC	CASSLSWSRDGGDYGYTF
few	TRBJ1-3	TRBV7-9	-	TGTGCCAGCAGTCTCGACCTGGGACCGGTCTCTGGAAACACCATATATTTT	CASSLDLGPVSGNTIYF
-	TRBJ2-5	TRBV9	TRBD2	TGTGCCAGCAGCGTATTCCCTAGCGGTACGGAGACCCAGTACTTC	CASSVFPSGTETQYF
few	TRBJ1-6	TRBV10-3	-	TGTGCCGTAGGGACACAATTTAATTCACCCCTCCACTTT	CAVGTQFNSPLHF
few	TRBJ2-1	TRBV4-3	TRBD2	TGCGCCAGCAGCCGGCCGGGACTAGCGAGGAATGAGCAGTTCTTC	CASSRPGLARNEQFF
few	TRBJ2-1	TRBV5-1	-	TGCGCCAGCAGCCCGTCATGGGGACATGAGCAGTTCTTC	CASSPSWGHEQFF
few	TRBJ1-5	TRBV24-1	-	TGTGCCACCAGTGATGGGTATAGCAATCAGCCCCAGCATTTT	CATSDGYSNQPQHF
many	TRBJ2-7	TRBV5-1	-	TGCGCCAGCAGCTTGGAGGCCGGTCCCTACGAGCAGTACTTC	CASSLEAGPYEQYF
few	TRBJ2-2	TRBV4-2	-	TGTGCCAGCAGTCCCAATCGCCCTGGTGAAGGCGGGGAGCTGTTTTTT	CASSPNRPGEGGELFF
-	TRBJ2-1	TRBV5-1	TRBD2	TGCGCCAGCAGCTACTCAACTAGCGGGGGGGCGGATGAGCAGTTCTTC	CASSYSTSGGADEQFF
few	TRBJ1-2	TRBV19	-	TGTGCCAGTAGTCTTACGCGACGGACCCTCGTAGGCTACACCTTC	CASSLTRRTLVGYTF
few	TRBJ2-6	TRBV5-1	-	TGCGCCAGCAGCTTAGCCGGGACCCCTGGGGCCAACGTCCTGACTTTC	CASSLAGTPGANVLTF
-	TRBJ2-3	TRBV5-4	-	TGTGCCAGCACCATGGACAGCACAGATACGCAGTATTTT	CASTMDSTDTQYF
-	TRBJ2-2	TRBV5-4	-	TGTGCCAGCGGCCCGAAGGGGCCTAACACCGGGGAGCTGTTTTTT	CASGPKGPNTGELFF
few	TRBJ1-1	TRBV6-6	-	TGTGCCAGCAGTTACGGAGACGGATACACTGAAGCTTTCTTT	CASSYGDGYTEAFF
once	TRBJ1-2	TRBV10-3	-	TGTGCCATCAGTGTAGGCCCGAACTATGGCTACACCTTC	CAISVGPNYGYTF
many	TRBJ2-5	TRBV7-9	-	TGTGCCAGCAGCCCCATTGCAGGCCAAGAGACCCAGTACTTC	CASSPIAGQETQYF
-	TRBJ2-3	TRBV27	TRBD2	TGTGCCAGCACGCGGGGGAGCTACACAGATACGCAGTATTTT	CASTRGSYTDTQYF
-	TRBJ1-2	TRBV9	-	TGTGCCAGCAGCGTAGACCCGGGCCCTCGGGAGGGCTACACCTTC	CASSVDPGPREGYTF
few	TRBJ2-5	TRBV7-3	TRBD2	TGTGCCAGCAGCCCCGCAGCGGGGGCCACAATGGAAACCCAGTACTTC	CASSPAAGATMETQYF
few	TRBJ1-5	TRBV7-8	TRBD1	TGTGCCAGCAGCACAGACAGGGGGTTCGGTCAGCCCCAGCATTTT	CASSTDRGFGQPQHF
many	TRBJ2-2	TRBV24-1	-	TGTGCCACCAGTGACCTGGGGTTATACACCGGGGAGCTGTTTTTT	CATSDLGLYTGELFF
few	TRBJ2-7	TRBV4-2	-	TGTGCCAGCAGCCAAGACGGCCAGGTGGGAACCTACGAGCAGTACTTC	CASSQDGQVGTYEQYF
few	TRBJ1-3	TRBV5-1	-	TGCGCCACCCAGTCTGGAAACACCATATATTTT	CATQSGNTIYF
-	TRBJ2-5	TRBV28	-	TGTGCCATATTGGGACGGAACCAAGAGACCCAGTACTTC	CAILGRNQETQYF
few	TRBJ1-2	TRBV6-6	-	TGTGCCAGCAGTGGAACGACCGGGAAAAGGAACTATGGCTACACCTTC	CASSGTTGKRNYGYTF
-	TRBJ1-1	TRBV28	TRBD1	TGTGCCAGCAGAAGAGACAGGGAGGCTTTCTTT	CASRRDREAFF
-	TRBJ1-3	TRBV27	-	TGTGCCAGCACCGCGGGGCGTGGAAACACCATATATTTT	CASTAGRGNTIYF
few	TRBJ2-5	TRBV20-1	-	TGCAGTGCGGCATCCCGGAGGGGGGAGACCCAGTACTTC	CSAASRRGETQYF
-	TRBJ2-1	TRBV20-1	-	TGCAGTGCTCGCGGGGGCCGGACCTACAATGAGCAGTTCTTC	CSARGGRTYNEQFF
-	TRBJ2-5	TRBV12-5	-	TGTGCTAGTGGTTTAGGGGGAACCCCGTCGGAGACCCAGTACTTC	CASGLGGTPSETQYF
few	TRBJ1-5	TRBV6-6	-	TGTGCCAGCAGTTCACAGGGTCGTCAGCCCCAGCATTTT	CASSSQGRQPQHF
-	TRBJ2-3	TRBV19	TRBD2	TGTGCCAGTAGTAAACTAGCGGGGGGCACAGATACGCAGTATTTT	CASSKLAGGTDTQYF
many	TRBJ2-3	TRBV28	-	TGTGCCAGCAGTACCCAGGGTGGGGGGACAGATACGCAGTATTTT	CASSTQGGGTDTQYF
-	TRBJ2-6	TRBV12-3/TRBV12-4	TRBD1	TGTGCCAGCAGGACGACAGGGGTGACGTCTTTC	CASRTTGVTSF
many	TRBJ1-5	TRBV6-6	-	TGTGCCAGCAGTTACGGAGGTATCCAGGGGAAGCAGCCCCAGCATTTT	CASSYGGIQGKQPQHF
many	TRBJ1-1	TRBV11-1	-	TGTGCCAGCAGTTCAGGGAACAGGGACATGAACACTGAAGCTTTCTTT	CASSSGNRDMNTEAFF